Shown below are 9 T cell receptor beta chains from a single sample sequenced in a study of blood T cells in healthy people across ages. A second PCR, run for about 6 to 12 cycles, used a sample-barcoded 5' primer plus a J-beta primer mix. Using its own MiXCR run on the 5' RACE reads, TCRdb lists one record per CDR3 protein. The sample records about 1.8 million distinct CDR3 sequences, 49% being singletons. The source material was blood. These receptors all stem from a woman aged 40 to 50 in good health.

The chain recombines TRBV7-2 with TRBJ2-7; TRBD2 is a possible D gene (6 bases). This CDR3 comprises 14 residues. CDR1 is SGHTA, CDR2 FQGNSA, per germline. Deletions cut 5 bases from V and 2 bases from J, with 13 bases between. The chain's CDR3 is CASSPEGYPYEQYF. For the CDR3, the DNA is TGTGCCAGCAGCCCGGAGGGGTACCCCTACGAGCAGTACTTC.

CDR3 sequence reads: CASSVGSGSSYEQYF. The DNA of the CDR3 is TGTGCCAGCAGCGTAGGTAGCGGGAGCTCCTACGAGCAGTACTTC. The chain joins TRBV9 to TRBJ2-7, with 9 bases fitting TRBD2. CDR3 length: 15 amino acids. Per the germline V gene, CDR1 is SGDLS and CDR2 is YYNGEE. V trimming: 0 bases; J trimming: 0 bases; junction bases outside the gene matches: 1.

The chain carries TRBV9 and TRBJ2-3; D is uncertain. CDR1 and CDR2 from the germline V gene are SGDLS and YYNGEE. The CDR3 is made up of 16 amino acids. The V and J ends lost 0 bases and 2 bases respectively, with 13 bases between them. The CDR3 DNA reads as TGTGCCAGCAGCGTAGCGGTCCGTACCTACACAGATACGCAGTATTTT. Amino acids: CASSVAVRTYTDTQYF.

The gene calls are TRBV6-9 and TRBJ2-7; 8 nucleotides match TRBD2. From germline, CDR1 is MNHGY and CDR2 SVAAGI. Trimming took 6 bases from V and 4 from J; bases not matched to a gene: 8. The CDR3 totals 14 residues. The CDR3 DNA is TGTGCCAGCAGGACGGGACTAGTATCTTACGAGCAGTACTTC. It is translated as CASRTGLVSYEQYF.

The V gene is TRBV5-6, the J gene TRBJ1-5; no clear D. V lost 2 bases and J lost 0, with 18 bases in between. The germline V gene encodes CDR1 SGHDT and CDR2 YYEEEE. The CDR3 consists of 18 residues. The CDR3 sequence: CASSFFPAHPASNQPQHF. DNA of the CDR3: TGTGCCAGCAGCTTCTTCCCTGCCCATCCCGCTAGCAATCAGCCCCAGCATTTT.

This clonotype has just a few counts. The chain combines TRBV24-1 with TRBJ2-7, with 7 nucleotides matching TRBD2. The CDR3 length is 14 residues. Germline V gene sequence: CDR1 KGHDR, CDR2 SFDVKD. With V trimmed by 6 bases and J by 0 bases, 4 bases remained unmatched. The chain's CDR3 is CATSSGDYSYEQYF. CDR3 nucleotide sequence: TGTGCCACCAGTTCCGGGGACTACTCCTACGAGCAGTACTTC.

The table lists this clonotype with a count of one. The chain joins TRBV19 to TRBJ2-6; 11 positions match TRBD1. The junction had 5 bases not matched to a gene; V was cut back by 3 bases and J by 1 base. Looked up from germline, CDR1 is LNHDA and CDR2 is SQIVND (reference sequence). This CDR3 has 18 residues. Here the CDR3 reads CASSIRTGGPSGANVLTF. The CDR3 coding sequence is TGTGCCAGTAGTATCCGGACAGGGGGCCCATCTGGGGCCAACGTCCTGACTTTC.

The chain couples TRBV6-6 to TRBJ2-3, with no clear D. From germline, CDR1 is MNHNY and CDR2 SVGAGI (reference sequence). V was cut by 4 bases and J by 8 bases, with 16 bases left in between. CDR3 length: 14 amino acids. Written as DNA, the CDR3 is TGTGCCAGCAGTTCCCCCCTGGACCTTGGTACGCAGTATTTT. It is translated as CASSSPLDLGTQYF.

The chain carries TRBV10-2 and TRBJ2-3; 7 bases line up with TRBD1. CDR3 length: 16 residues. J lost 2 bases, V lost 3 bases, and 8 bases had no gene match. The germline CDR1 and CDR2 sequences are WSHSY and SAAADI. CDR3 nucleotides: TGCGCCAGCAGTGACGACAGGGTTGGGGTCACAGATACGCAGTATTTT. This codes for CASSDDRVGVTDTQYF.